The 11 T cell receptor beta chains listed next were all sequenced from one sample in a study of response to subunit inactivated influenza vaccine. TCRdb independently ran MiXCR on the RT-PCR reads; one entry per CDR3 protein. The sample includes more than 450,000 distinct CDR3 sequences, about 11% seen only once; the top ten take roughly 11%. These records were also assigned to another study, of T cells expressing NK-cell markers. That report notes: TCR beta libraries carry UMIs added by 5'RACE template switching.

The sample consisted of PBMCs from blood, taken on the day of vaccination. These receptors were obtained from a man between 50 and 59 years old who received an inactivated influenza vaccine.

This clonotype showed up many times. The chain joins TRBV20-1 to TRBJ2-7, with D tentatively TRBD2 (6 bases). V was cut by 5 bases and J by 2 bases, with 13 bases left in between. The germline V gene encodes CDR1 DFQATT and CDR2 SNEGSKA (reference sequence). The CDR3 extends over 13 amino acids. The CDR3 reads CSALFGLPYEQYF. CDR3 nucleotide sequence: TGCAGTGCTCTTTTTGGACTACCCTACGAGCAGTACTTC.

J is TRBJ2-7 and V is TRBV20-1; D unclear. From germline, CDR1 is DFQATT and CDR2 SNEGSKA (reference sequence). This CDR3 is built from 12 residues. CDR3 DNA: TGCAGCGGTTCAGAAAATTCCTACGAGCAGTACTTC. Protein: CSGSENSYEQYF.

This clonotype was counted between two and nine times. The rearrangement joins TRBV6-5 to TRBJ2-7; 8 bases line up with TRBD2. V shed 0 bases, J shed 3 bases, and the junction held 7 bases outside the gene matches. This CDR3 has 16 amino acids. The V gene's germline CDR1 is MNHEY and CDR2 SVGAGI. Here the CDR3 reads CASSYSTGGGRYEQYF. CDR3 coding DNA: TGTGCCAGCAGTTACTCAACGGGGGGGGGGCGCTACGAGCAGTACTTC.

The chain recombines TRBV7-8 with TRBJ2-2, with D perhaps given as TRBD1 or TRBD2 (5 bases each). The CDR3 consists of 15 residues. The germline V and J ends were trimmed by 5 bases and 7 bases, with 17 bases remaining between them. Germline V gives CDR1 SGHVS, CDR2 FQNEAQ. CDR3: CASSQAMGVSGELFF. Written as DNA, the CDR3 is TGTGCCAGCAGCCAAGCAATGGGGGTCAGCGGGGAGCTGTTTTTT.

Note on this clonotype: A single base separates this from a much larger clone, so it may be a read error. The chain couples TRBV28 to TRBJ2-7; no reliable D call. The CDR3 has 12 residues. Germline CDR1 MDHEN, CDR2 SYDVKM. The CDR3, as DNA: TGTACCAGCAGTTTAAGGGTCTCCGAGCAGTACTTC. Translation gives CTSSLRVSEQYF. The whole variable domain, filled in from reference TRBV28 and TRBJ2-7, reads DVKVTQSSRYLVKRTGEKVFLECVQDMDHENMFWYRQDPGLGLRLIYFSYDVKMKEKGDIPEGYSVSREKKERFSLILESASTNQTSMYLCTSSLRVSEQYFGPGTRLTVT.

This clonotype was seen many times. This sequence joins TRBV11-2 and TRBJ2-3, with D uncertain. Trimming left V 0 bases short and J 4 bases short, with 14 bases between. CDR3 size: 16 residues. Germline V CDR1 and CDR2: SGHAT, FQNNGV. CDR3 region: CASSLDDFPPPDTQYF. The CDR3 DNA reads as TGTGCCAGCAGCTTAGATGACTTCCCTCCCCCAGATACGCAGTATTTT.

The J gene is TRBJ2-7, the V gene TRBV14; 9 bases map to TRBD2. CDR1 is SGHDN and CDR2 is FVKESK in the germline V gene. Trimming at V came to 2 bases and at J to 3 bases, leaving 23 bases not matched to a gene. This CDR3 comprises 21 residues. DNA for the CDR3: TGTGCCAGCAGCCAACTGGGACCGAGCGGGGGGCGTGTGGCAGCGAACTACGAGCAGTACTTC. Encoded protein: CASSQLGPSGGRVAANYEQYF.

At least ten counts were recorded for this clonotype. The rearrangement joins TRBV10-2 to TRBJ2-7, with D perhaps given as TRBD1 or TRBD2 (5 bases each). Trimming stripped 3 bases from V and 3 bases from J, with 12 bases between. Germline V gene data show CDR1 as WSHSY and CDR2 as SAAADI. The CDR3 runs 14 residues. CDR3 protein: CASSEGTALYEQYF. The CDR3 DNA reads TGCGCCAGCAGTGAAGGGACGGCCCTCTACGAGCAGTACTTC.

This chain links TRBV5-1 with TRBJ1-1; a weak D match, TRBD1 (6 bases). The CDR3 is made up of 16 amino acids. V was shortened by 6 bases and J by 4 bases, with 22 bases between the two germline ends. The germline CDR1 and CDR2 sequences are SGHRS and YFSETQ. The CDR3 sequence is CASKAWGGADGTEAFF. The CDR3 DNA reads as TGCGCCAGCAAAGCTTGGGGGGGCGCGGACGGCACTGAAGCTTTCTTT.

This clonotype was counted many times. The rearrangement joins TRBV5-1 to TRBJ2-1; possibly TRBD1 or TRBD2 for D (5 bases each). This CDR3 is built from 14 residues. V dropped 5 bases and J dropped 3 bases, with 12 bases sitting between them. Germline CDR1 is SGHRS and CDR2 is YFSETQ. The CDR3 coding sequence is TGCGCCAGCAGTCCGGGACGGAACTACAATGAGCAGTTCTTC. Translated: CASSPGRNYNEQFF.

In this sample, this clonotype turned up a few times. This sequence joins TRBV6-2 or TRBV6-3 and TRBJ2-3, with 13 bases that match TRBD2. The junction had 5 bases not matched to a gene; V was cut back by 5 bases and J by 6 bases. There are 15 residues in the CDR3. Per germline, CDR1 MNHEY and CDR2 SVGEGT. The DNA for the CDR3 is TGTGCCAGCAGTCACGGGACTAGCGGGGCCGATACGCAGTATTTT. It is translated as CASSHGTSGADTQYF.